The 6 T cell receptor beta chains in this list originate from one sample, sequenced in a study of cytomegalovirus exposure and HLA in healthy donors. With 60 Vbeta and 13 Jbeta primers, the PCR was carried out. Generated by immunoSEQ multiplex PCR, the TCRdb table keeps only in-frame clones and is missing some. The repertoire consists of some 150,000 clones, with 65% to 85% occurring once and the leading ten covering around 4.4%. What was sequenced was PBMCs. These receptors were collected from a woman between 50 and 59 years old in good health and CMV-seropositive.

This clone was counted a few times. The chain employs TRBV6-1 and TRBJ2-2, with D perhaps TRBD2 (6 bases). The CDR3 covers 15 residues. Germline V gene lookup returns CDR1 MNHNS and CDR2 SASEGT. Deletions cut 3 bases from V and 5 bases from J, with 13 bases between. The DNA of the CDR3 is TGTGCCAGCAGTGAGGGAGGCGGTCAGACCGGGGAGCTGTTTTTT. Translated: CASSEGGGQTGELFF.

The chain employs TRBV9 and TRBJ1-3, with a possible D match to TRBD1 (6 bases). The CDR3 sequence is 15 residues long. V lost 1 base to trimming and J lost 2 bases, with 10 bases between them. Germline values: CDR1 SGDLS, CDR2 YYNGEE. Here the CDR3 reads CASSVTGFAGNTIYF. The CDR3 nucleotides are TGTGCCAGCAGCGTAACAGGGTTCGCTGGAAACACCATATATTTT.

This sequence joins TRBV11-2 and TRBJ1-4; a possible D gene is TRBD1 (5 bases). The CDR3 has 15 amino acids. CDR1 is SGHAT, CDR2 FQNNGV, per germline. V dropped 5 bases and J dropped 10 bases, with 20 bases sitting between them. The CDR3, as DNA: TGTGCCAGCAGCCCCCGGGAGGGGTGGGGGGGAAAACTGTTTTTT. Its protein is CASSPREGWGGKLFF.

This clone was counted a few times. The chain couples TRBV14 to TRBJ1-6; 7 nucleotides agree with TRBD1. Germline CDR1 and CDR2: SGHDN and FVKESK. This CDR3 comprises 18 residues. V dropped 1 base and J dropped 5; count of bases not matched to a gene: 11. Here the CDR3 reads CASSQGQGRTLNNSPLHF. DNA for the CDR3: TGTGCCAGCAGCCAAGGACAGGGAAGAACGCTTAATAATTCACCCCTCCACTTT.

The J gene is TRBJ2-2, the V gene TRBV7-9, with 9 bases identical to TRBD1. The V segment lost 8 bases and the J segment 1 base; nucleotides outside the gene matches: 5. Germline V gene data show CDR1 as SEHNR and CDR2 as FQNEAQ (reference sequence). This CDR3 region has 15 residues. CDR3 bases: TGTGCCAGCGAACCGGGACAGGGGAACACCGGGGAGCTGTTTTTT. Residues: CASEPGQGNTGELFF.

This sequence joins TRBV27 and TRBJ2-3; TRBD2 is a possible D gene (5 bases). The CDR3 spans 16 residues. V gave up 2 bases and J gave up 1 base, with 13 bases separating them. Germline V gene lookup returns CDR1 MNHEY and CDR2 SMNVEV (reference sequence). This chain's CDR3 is CASSLASGKRTDTQYF. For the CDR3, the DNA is TGTGCCAGCAGTTTAGCCAGCGGAAAACGCACAGATACGCAGTATTTT.